This entry features one T cell receptor (beta chain) sequence. Its antigen is still unknown. Trimming shortened V by 0 bases and J by 7 bases, and 13 bases separated the two germline ends. CDR1 SGHRS and CDR2 YFSETQ come from the germline V gene. CDR3 length: 15 amino acids. Repertoires were generated with immunoSEQ multiplex PCR, while TCRdb's copy carries only in-frame clones and drops some. The sample includes over 60,000 clones, 96% of them seen just once. This entry comes from a study of cytomegalovirus exposure and HLA in healthy donors. Overall study: The same platform used for the roughly 600 first-cohort repertoires was also used for the 95 to 150 validation repertoires, as a later analysis reported. Study outcomes and limitations: For most TCR sequences rarity was the rule, although some public TCRs occurred in many donors. Subsequent analysis found a tendency for first-cohort TCR clusters to co-occur within the 110 or so validation repertoires. A classifier reportedly called cytomegalovirus status with high sensitivity and specificity.

This sequence was found in a young woman in good health and CMV-seropositive. The material sequenced was PBMCs. This chain connects TRBV5-1 to TRBJ2-2; TRBD2 might be the D (6 bases). Written as DNA, the CDR3 is TGCGCCAGCAGCTTGGACGGGAGCCGGGTCGGGGAGCTGTTTTTT. Residues: CASSLDGSRVGELFF.